This TCR beta chain was documented in a study of regulatory T cells in long-lasting Graves disease. Whole-study results and caveats: Peripheral blood was the sole material, not thyroid tissue.

Sample time point: persistent/refractory GD, antithyroid drugs over 5 years with positive TRAb. The TCR library was made from RNA that had been extracted from PBMCs in TRIzol. Both iRepertoire HTBI primers and Arm-PCR of CDR3 regions were used to build the TCR beta libraries. Each CDR3 protein gets one entry after TCRdb re-called the multiplex PCR reads with MiXCR. Among approximately 360,000 distinct CDR3 sequences listed, 20% to 25% were seen once. Germline V gives CDR1 DFQATT, CDR2 SNEGSKA (reference sequence). The CDR3 has 16 amino acids. V was shortened by 6 bases and J by 0 bases, with 17 bases between the two germline ends. The table lists this clonotype with many counts. Antigen unknown.

The TCR originated in a woman aged 35 to 49 with Graves disease. The material was peripheral blood mononuclear cells (PBMCs), obtained when the disease was refractory, from a patient treated with antithyroid drugs. The V gene is TRBV20-1, the J gene TRBJ2-2; D possibly corresponds to TRBD1 (6 bases). CDR3 nucleotides: TGCAGTGCACCGACAGGACCCAACGCGAACACCGGGGAGCTGTTTTTT. Amino acid sequence: CSAPTGPNANTGELFF.